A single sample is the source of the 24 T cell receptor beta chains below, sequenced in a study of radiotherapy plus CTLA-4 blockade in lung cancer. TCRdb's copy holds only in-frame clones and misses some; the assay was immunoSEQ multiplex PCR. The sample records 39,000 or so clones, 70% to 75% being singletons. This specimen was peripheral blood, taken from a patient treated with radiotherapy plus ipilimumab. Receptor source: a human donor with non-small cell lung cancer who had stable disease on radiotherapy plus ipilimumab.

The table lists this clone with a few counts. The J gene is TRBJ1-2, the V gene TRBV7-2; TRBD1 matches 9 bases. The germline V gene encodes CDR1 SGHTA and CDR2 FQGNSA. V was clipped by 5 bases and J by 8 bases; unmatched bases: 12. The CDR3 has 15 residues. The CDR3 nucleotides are TGTGCCAGCAGCCCTATGAGGAGGGACAGGGCCGGCTACACCTTC. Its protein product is CASSPMRRDRAGYTF.

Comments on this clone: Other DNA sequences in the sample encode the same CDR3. This CDR3 reads CASSVGGRTEAFF. The CDR3, as DNA: TGTGCCAGCAGCGTAGGAGGGCGCACTGAAGCTTTCTTT. The chain links TRBV9 to TRBJ1-1; D gene ambiguous. V was shortened by 0 bases and J by 4 bases, with 7 bases between the two germline ends. CDR3 size: 13 residues. Germline V CDR1 and CDR2: SGDLS, YYNGEE.

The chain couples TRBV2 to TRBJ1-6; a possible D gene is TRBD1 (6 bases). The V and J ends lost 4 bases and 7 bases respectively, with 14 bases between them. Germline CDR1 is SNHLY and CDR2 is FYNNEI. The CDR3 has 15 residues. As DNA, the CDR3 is TGTGCCAGCAGTGGCCTCAGGGGTCAGAATTCACCCCTCCACTTT. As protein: CASSGLRGQNSPLHF.

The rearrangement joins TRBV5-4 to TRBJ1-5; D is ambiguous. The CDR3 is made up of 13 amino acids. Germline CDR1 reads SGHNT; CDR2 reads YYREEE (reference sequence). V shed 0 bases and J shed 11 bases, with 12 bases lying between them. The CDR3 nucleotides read TGTGCCAGCAGCTTGGGGCAGCAATCAGCCCAGCATTTT. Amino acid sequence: CASSLGQQSAQHF.

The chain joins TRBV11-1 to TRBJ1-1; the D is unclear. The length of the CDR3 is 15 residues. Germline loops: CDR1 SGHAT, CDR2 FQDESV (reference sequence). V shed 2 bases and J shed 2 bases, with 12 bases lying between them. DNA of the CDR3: TGTGCCAGCAGCTTACGCGGGTCTGGAAACACTGAAGCTTTCTTT. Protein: CASSLRGSGNTEAFF.

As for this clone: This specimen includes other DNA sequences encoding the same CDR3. CDR3 sequence: CAWRGSGNTIYF. The CDR3 coding sequence is TGTGCCTGGCGGGGCTCTGGAAACACCATATATTTT. The rearrangement uses TRBV30 and TRBJ1-3; D unclear. CDR1 is GTSNPN, CDR2 SVGIG, per germline (reference sequence). This CDR3 is 12 amino acids long. V was shortened by 5 bases and J by 0 bases, with 5 bases between the two germline ends.

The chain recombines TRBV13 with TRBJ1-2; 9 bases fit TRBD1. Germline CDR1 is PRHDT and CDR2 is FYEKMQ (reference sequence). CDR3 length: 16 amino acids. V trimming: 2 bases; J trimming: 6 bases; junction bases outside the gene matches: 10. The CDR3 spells CASSLQGTGMVDGYTF. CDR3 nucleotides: TGTGCCAGCAGCTTACAGGGGACAGGGATGGTTGATGGCTACACCTTC.

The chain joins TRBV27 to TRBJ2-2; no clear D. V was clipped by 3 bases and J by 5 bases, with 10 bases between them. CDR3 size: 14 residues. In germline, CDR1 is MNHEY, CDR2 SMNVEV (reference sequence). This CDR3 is CASSFRLGTGELFF. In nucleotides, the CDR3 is TGTGCCAGCAGTTTCCGGCTGGGGACCGGGGAGCTGTTTTTT.

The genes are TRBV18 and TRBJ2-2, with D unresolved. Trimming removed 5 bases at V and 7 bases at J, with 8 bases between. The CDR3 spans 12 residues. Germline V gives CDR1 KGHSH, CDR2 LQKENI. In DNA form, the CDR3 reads TGTGCCAGCTCATGGTCGAGCGGGGAGCTGTTTTTT. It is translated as CASSWSSGELFF.

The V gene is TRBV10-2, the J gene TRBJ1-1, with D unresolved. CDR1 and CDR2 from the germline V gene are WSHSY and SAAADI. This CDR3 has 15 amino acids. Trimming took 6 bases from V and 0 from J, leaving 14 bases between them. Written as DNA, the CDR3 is TGCGCCAGCAGAGGCACTGGGAGGATGAACACTGAAGCTTTCTTT. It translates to CASRGTGRMNTEAFF.

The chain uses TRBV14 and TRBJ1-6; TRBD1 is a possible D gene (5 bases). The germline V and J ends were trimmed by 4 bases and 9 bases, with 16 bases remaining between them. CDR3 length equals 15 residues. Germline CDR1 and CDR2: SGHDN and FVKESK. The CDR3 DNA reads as TGTGCCAGCAGCCCCCTCGGGGGTAAAGGTTCACCCCTCCACTTT. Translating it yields CASSPLGGKGSPLHF. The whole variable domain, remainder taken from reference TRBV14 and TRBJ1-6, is EAGVTQFPSHSVIEKGQTVTLRCDPISGHDNLYWYRRVMGKEIKFLLHFVKESKQDESGMPNNRFLAERTGGTYSTLKVQPAELEDSGVYFCASSPLGGKGSPLHFGNGTRLTVT.

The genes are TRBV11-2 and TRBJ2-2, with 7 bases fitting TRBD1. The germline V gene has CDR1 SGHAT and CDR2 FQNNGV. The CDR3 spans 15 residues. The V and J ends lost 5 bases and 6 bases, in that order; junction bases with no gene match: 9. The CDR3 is CASSNRQGGAGELFF. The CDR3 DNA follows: TGTGCCAGCAGCAATCGACAGGGTGGCGCCGGGGAGCTGTTTTTT.

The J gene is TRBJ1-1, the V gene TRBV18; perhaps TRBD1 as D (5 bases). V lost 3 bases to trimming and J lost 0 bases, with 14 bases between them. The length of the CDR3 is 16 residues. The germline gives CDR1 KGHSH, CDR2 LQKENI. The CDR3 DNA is TGTGCCAGCTCACCGACCCTTGGGGCAATGAACACTGAAGCTTTCTTT. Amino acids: CASSPTLGAMNTEAFF. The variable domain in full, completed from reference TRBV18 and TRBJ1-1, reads NAGVMQNPRHLVRRRGQEARLRCSPMKGHSHVYWYRQLPEEGLKFMVYLQKENIIDESGMPKERFSAEFPKEGPSILRIQQVVRGDSAAYFCASSPTLGAMNTEAFFGQGTRLTVV.

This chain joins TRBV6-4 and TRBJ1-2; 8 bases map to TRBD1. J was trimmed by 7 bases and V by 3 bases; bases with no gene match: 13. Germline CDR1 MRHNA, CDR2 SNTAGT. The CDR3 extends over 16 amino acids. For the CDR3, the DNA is TGTGCCAGCAGTGAACAAGGACAGGGAATTCCAAGTGGCTACACCTTC. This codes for CASSEQGQGIPSGYTF.

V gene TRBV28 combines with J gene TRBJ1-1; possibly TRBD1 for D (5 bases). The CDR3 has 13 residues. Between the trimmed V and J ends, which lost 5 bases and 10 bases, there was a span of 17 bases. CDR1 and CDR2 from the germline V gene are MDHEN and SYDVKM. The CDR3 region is CASSPSPGRLAFF. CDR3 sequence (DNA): TGTGCCAGCAGTCCATCCCCGGGGCGGTTAGCTTTCTTT.

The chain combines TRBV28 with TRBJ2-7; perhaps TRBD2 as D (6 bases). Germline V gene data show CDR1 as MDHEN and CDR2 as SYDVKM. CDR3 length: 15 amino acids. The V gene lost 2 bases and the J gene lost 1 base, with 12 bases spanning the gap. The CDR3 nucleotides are TGTGCCAGCAGTTTAGGGGGACTCCTTTCCTACGAGCAGTACTTC. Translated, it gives CASSLGGLLSYEQYF.

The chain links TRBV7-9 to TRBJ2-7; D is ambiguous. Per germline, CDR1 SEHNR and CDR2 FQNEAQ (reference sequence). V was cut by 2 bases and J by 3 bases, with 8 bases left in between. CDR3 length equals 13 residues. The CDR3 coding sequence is TGTGCCAGCAGCTTAACTGCCATCTACGAGCAGTACTTC. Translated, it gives CASSLTAIYEQYF.

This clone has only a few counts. The CDR3 sequence: CASSWWNQPQHF. In DNA form, the CDR3 reads TGTGCCAGCAGTTGGTGGAATCAGCCCCAGCATTTT. The chain is built from TRBV28 and TRBJ1-5, with D uncertain. Trimming cost V 4 bases and J 4 bases, with 5 bases left between them. CDR1 MDHEN and CDR2 SYDVKM come from the germline V gene. The CDR3 is 12 residues long. Based on the CDR3 plus reference TRBV28 and TRBJ1-5, the full variable domain is DVKVTQSSRYLVKRTGEKVFLECVQDMDHENMFWYRQDPGLGLRLIYFSYDVKMKEKGDIPEGYSVSREKKERFSLILESASTNQTSMYLCASSWWNQPQHFGDGTRLSIL.

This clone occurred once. The CDR3 protein is CASSQVFTLYGYTF. Written as DNA, the CDR3 is TGCGCCAGCAGCCAAGTTTTTACCTTATATGGCTACACCTTC. V usage is TRBV4-1 and J usage is TRBJ1-2; no definite D call. V shed 1 base and J shed 5 bases, with 11 bases lying between them. Germline assignment: CDR1 MGHRA and CDR2 YSYEKL. CDR3 length equals 14 residues.

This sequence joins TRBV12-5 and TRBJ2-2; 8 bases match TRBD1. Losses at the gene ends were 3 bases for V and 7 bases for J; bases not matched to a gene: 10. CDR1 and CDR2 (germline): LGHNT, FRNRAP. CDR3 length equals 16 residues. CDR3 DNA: TGTGCTAGTGGTTTAAAACAGGGGGTGAATAACGGGGAGCTGTTTTTT. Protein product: CASGLKQGVNNGELFF.

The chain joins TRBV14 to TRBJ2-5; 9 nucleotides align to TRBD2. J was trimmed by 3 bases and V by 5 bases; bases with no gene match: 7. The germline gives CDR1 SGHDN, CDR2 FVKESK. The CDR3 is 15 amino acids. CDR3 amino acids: CASSIRRLAEETQYF. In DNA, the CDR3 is TGTGCCAGCAGCATACGCCGACTAGCGGAAGAGACCCAGTACTTC.

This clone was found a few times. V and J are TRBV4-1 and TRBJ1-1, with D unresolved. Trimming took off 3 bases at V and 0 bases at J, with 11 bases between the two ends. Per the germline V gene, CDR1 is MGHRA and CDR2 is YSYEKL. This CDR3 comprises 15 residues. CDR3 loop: CASSHPNDMNTEAFF. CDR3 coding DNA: TGCGCCAGCAGCCATCCGAACGATATGAACACTGAAGCTTTCTTT.

CDR3 loop: CASSLSRLQAGNSPLHF. CDR3 coding DNA: TGTGCCAGCAGTTTATCGAGGTTACAGGCAGGGAATTCACCCCTCCACTTT. The chain employs TRBV27 and TRBJ1-6, with D perhaps matching TRBD1 (5 bases). The CDR3 contains 17 residues. Germline CDR1 MNHEY, CDR2 SMNVEV (reference sequence). Between the trimmed V and J ends, which lost 0 bases and 7 bases, there was a span of 16 bases.

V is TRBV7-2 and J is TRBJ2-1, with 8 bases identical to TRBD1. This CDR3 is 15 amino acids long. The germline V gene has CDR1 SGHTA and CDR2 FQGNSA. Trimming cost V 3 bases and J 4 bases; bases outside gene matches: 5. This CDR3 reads CASSLEQGVYNEQFF. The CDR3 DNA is TGTGCCAGCAGCTTGGAACAGGGGGTTTACAATGAGCAGTTCTTC.